What follows is one T cell receptor (beta chain) and its context. Its matching antigen is unknown. Patients were ruled out by autoimmune disease history or systemic immunosuppression. Germline assignment: CDR1 MRHNA and CDR2 SNTAGT. The CDR3 has 18 amino acids. Losses at the gene ends were 0 bases for V and 5 bases for J; bases not matched to a gene: 11. These data originate in a study of OX40 agonist ivuxolimab in advanced cancers. At the level of the study: Three patients, one with hepatocellular carcinoma and two with cutaneous melanoma, achieved partial responses. Study-level findings and limits: CD4+ and CD8+ T cells in blood underwent clonal expansion by week 6 at 0.1 to 3.0 mg/kg. Among T cells, CD8+ cells averaged more expanded clones than CD4+ cells.

The data were produced by immunoSEQ multiplex PCR, yet TCRdb's version contains in-frame clones alone and is incomplete. The data contain under 65,000 clones, 80% to 90% of them seen just once; the ten biggest clones take up approximately 10%. The V call is TRBV6-4, the J call TRBJ2-5, with 11 bases lining up with TRBD1. This TCR derives from an adult with an advanced solid tumor such as melanoma, head and neck, liver or kidney cancer. The starting material was CD4+ or CD8+ T cells sorted from blood, obtained in a trial of the OX40 agonist ivuxolimab. CDR3: CASSDSTGQGELKETQYF. The CDR3 DNA sequence: TGTGCCAGCAGTGACTCGACGGGACAGGGGGAGTTAAAGGAGACCCAGTACTTC.